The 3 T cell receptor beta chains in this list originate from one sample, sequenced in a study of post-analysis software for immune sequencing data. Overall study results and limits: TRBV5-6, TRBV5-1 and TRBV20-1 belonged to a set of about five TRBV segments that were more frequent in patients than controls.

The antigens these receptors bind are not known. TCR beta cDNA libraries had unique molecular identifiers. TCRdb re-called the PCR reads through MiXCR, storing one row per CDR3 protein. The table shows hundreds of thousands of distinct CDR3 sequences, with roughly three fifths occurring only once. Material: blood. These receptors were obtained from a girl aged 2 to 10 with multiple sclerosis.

CDR3 nucleotide sequence: TGTGCCAGCAGCCCCCAGCTAGTAGACTTTCCTGGGGCCAACGTCCTGACTTTC. Encoded protein: CASSPQLVDFPGANVLTF. The rearrangement uses TRBV7-3 and TRBJ2-6; no firm D call. The CDR3 sequence is 18 residues long. Germline CDR1 is SGHTA and CDR2 is FQGTGA. Trimming cost V 5 bases and J 2 bases, with 19 bases left between them.

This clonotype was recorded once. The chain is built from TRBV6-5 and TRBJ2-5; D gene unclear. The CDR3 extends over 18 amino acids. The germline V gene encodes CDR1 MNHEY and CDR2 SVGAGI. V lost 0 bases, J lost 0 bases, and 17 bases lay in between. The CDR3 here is CASSYSNRPTGYQETQYF. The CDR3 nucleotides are TGTGCCAGCAGTTACTCGAATCGTCCGACTGGGTACCAAGAGACCCAGTACTTC.

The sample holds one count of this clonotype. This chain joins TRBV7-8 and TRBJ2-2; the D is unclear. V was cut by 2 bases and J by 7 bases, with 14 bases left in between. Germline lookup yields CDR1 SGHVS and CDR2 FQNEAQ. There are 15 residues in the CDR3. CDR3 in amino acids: CASSLLGISNGELFF. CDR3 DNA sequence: TGTGCCAGCAGCTTATTGGGGATTAGTAACGGGGAGCTGTTTTTT. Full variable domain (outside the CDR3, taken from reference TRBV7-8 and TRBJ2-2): GAGVSQSPRYKVAKRGQDVALRCDPISGHVSLFWYQQALGQGPEFLTYFQNEAQLDKSGLPSDRFFAERPEGSVSTLKIQRTQQEDSAVYLCASSLLGISNGELFFGEGSRLTVL.